One TCR beta chain is described in this entry. These data come from a study of T-cell memory formation after mild COVID-19. Study-level background: TCR clusters mostly belonged to single donors.

Using its own MiXCR run on the 5' RACE reads, TCRdb lists one record per CDR3 protein. The sample has under 300,000 distinct CDR3 sequences, about 16% seen once. This TCR derives from a man aged 18 to 35 who had mild COVID-19 (a few samples of this study predate the infection). Cell type and time point are not known. The specimen was PBMCs or a T cell subset sorted from them (not recorded which).

The CDR3 sequence: CATSGTGRLFF. The CDR3 DNA reads TGTGCCACCAGCGGTACGGGACGGCTGTTTTTT. The chain joins TRBV15 to TRBJ1-4, with a possible D match to TRBD1 (5 bases). Germline V gene sequence: CDR1 LNHNV, CDR2 YYDKDF (reference sequence). V lost 5 bases to trimming and J lost 14 bases, with 12 bases between them. The CDR3 is 11 amino acids.